These 24 T cell receptor beta chains originate from one sample sequenced in a study of cytomegalovirus exposure and HLA in healthy donors. Primers included in the PCR were 60 Vbeta and 13 Jbeta primers. The method was immunoSEQ multiplex PCR; TCRdb's version includes in-frame clones alone and lacks a portion of them. The sample yields some 120,000 clones, 75% to 90% seen once. Sequencing was done on a sample of PBMCs. Every receptor here comes from a man aged 25-45 years in good health and CMV-seronegative.

The chain uses TRBV30 and TRBJ1-4; 9 bases align to TRBD1. V shed 5 bases, J shed 2 bases, and the junction held 3 bases outside the gene matches. Germline-derived CDR1 and CDR2 are GTSNPN and SVGIG (reference sequence). The CDR3 is made up of 14 amino acids. Here the CDR3 DNA reads TGTGCCTGGGGGACAGGGCGTACTAATGAAAAACTGTTTTTT. Its translation: CAWGTGRTNEKLFF.

This clone was counted a few times. The rearrangement links TRBV27 to TRBJ1-1, with TRBD1 identical over 9 bases. V lost 6 bases to trimming and J lost 1 base; unmatched junction nucleotides: 0. Germline assignment: CDR1 MNHEY and CDR2 SMNVEV (reference sequence). The CDR3 is made up of 13 amino acids. The CDR3 bases are TGTGCCAGCAGGGACAGGGGGAACACTGAAGCTTTCTTT. This gives the protein CASRDRGNTEAFF.

This clone was seen a handful of times. This sample also contains other DNA sequences that code for the same CDR3. V is TRBV4-1 and J is TRBJ2-5; no definite D call. The CDR3 extends over 13 amino acids. Germline V CDR1 and CDR2: MGHRA, YSYEKL. Trimming left V 3 bases short and J 2 bases short, with 7 bases between. CDR3 residues: CASSQGPQETQYF. The CDR3 DNA reads TGCGCCAGCAGCCAGGGCCCTCAAGAGACCCAGTACTTC.

J is TRBJ1-5 and V is TRBV4-1; 7 bases line up with TRBD1. Germline V lookup: CDR1 MGHRA, CDR2 YSYEKL. The CDR3 loop spans 16 amino acids. The V and J ends lost 3 bases and 6 bases, in that order; junction bases with no gene match: 11. DNA for the CDR3: TGCGCCAGCAGCCAGACGGTTACCAGGGGGGTTCAGCCCCAGCATTTT. It encodes CASSQTVTRGVQPQHF.

The chain uses TRBV14 and TRBJ2-7; tentatively, D is TRBD2 (6 bases). CDR1 is SGHDN, CDR2 FVKESK, per germline. Trimming stripped 5 bases from V and 7 bases from J, with 15 bases between. This CDR3 region has 13 residues. The chain's CDR3 is CASSARPGLEQYF. CDR3 bases: TGTGCCAGCAGCGCCCGACCCGGACTAGAGCAGTACTTC.

CDR3 coding DNA: TGTGCCAGCAGTGAAGCGAGGGGGCCTCGTCTGAACACTGAAGCTTTCTTT. Amino acids: CASSEARGPRLNTEAFF. The chain joins TRBV6-1 to TRBJ1-1; 7 bases line up with TRBD1. V dropped 0 bases and J dropped 0; count of bases not matched to a gene: 7. Germline CDR1 reads MNHNS; CDR2 reads SASEGT. The CDR3 is 17 residues long.

The V call is TRBV29-1, the J call TRBJ2-1, with D perhaps matching TRBD2 (6 bases). This CDR3 contains 14 residues. With 6 bases removed from V and 3 bases from J, the gap between germline ends came to 15 bases. CDR1 is SQVTM, CDR2 ANQGSEA, per germline. CDR3 amino acids: CSVGRSGFYNEQFF. The CDR3 DNA reads as TGCAGCGTCGGAAGGAGCGGGTTCTACAATGAGCAGTTCTTC.

The chain carries TRBV6-1 and TRBJ2-7, with TRBD2 matching over 7 bases. The CDR3 has 15 amino acids. V lost 1 base to trimming and J lost 3 bases; unmatched junction nucleotides: 6. The germline CDR1 and CDR2 sequences are MNHNS and SASEGT. The CDR3 nucleotides read TGTGCCAGCAGTGAAGAGGTAGCGGGTGGCTACGAGCAGTACTTC. It encodes CASSEEVAGGYEQYF.

The chain joins TRBV28 to TRBJ2-2; unclear D gene. Trimming shortened V by 3 bases and J by 2 bases, and 16 bases separated the two germline ends. The CDR3 is 17 residues long. Germline CDR1 MDHEN, CDR2 SYDVKM. The CDR3 coding sequence is TGTGCCAGCAGTTTTCCCTCCTATATACGAAACACCGGGGAGCTGTTTTTT. Translating it yields CASSFPSYIRNTGELFF.

The chain has TRBV7-7 and TRBJ2-3; weak D call: TRBD2 (6 bases). Trimming removed 1 base at V and 2 bases at J, with 7 bases between. CDR1 SSHAT and CDR2 FNYEAQ come from the germline V gene (reference sequence). The CDR3 runs to 14 residues. The CDR3 DNA follows: TGTGCCAGCAGCTTAGGGGGGGTCACAGATACGCAGTATTTT. Its protein is CASSLGGVTDTQYF.

J is TRBJ2-7 and V is TRBV11-2; D perhaps matches TRBD2 (6 bases). Trimming cost V 5 bases and J 5 bases, with 19 bases left between them. CDR3 length: 15 amino acids. Germline loops: CDR1 SGHAT, CDR2 FQNNGV. The CDR3 sequence is CASSRGRREEDEQYF. CDR3 nucleotides: TGTGCCAGCAGCCGTGGACGAAGGGAGGAAGACGAGCAGTACTTC.

The chain recombines TRBV29-1 with TRBJ1-1, with D uncertain. The CDR3 loop spans 11 amino acids. The germline V gene encodes CDR1 SQVTM and CDR2 ANQGSEA. Trimming pared 5 bases from V and 6 bases from J, leaving 10 bases between. CDR3 sequence reads: CSVRWASEAFF. For the CDR3, the DNA is TGCAGCGTTCGGTGGGCCTCTGAAGCTTTCTTT. The variable domain in full, with the rest retrieved from reference TRBV29-1 and TRBJ1-1, is SAVISQKPSRDICQRGTSLTIQCQVDSQVTMMFWYRQQPGQSLTLIATANQGSEATYESGFVIDKFPISRPNLTFSTLTVSNMSPEDSSIYLCSVRWASEAFFGQGTRLTVV.

The chain is built from TRBV19 and TRBJ1-1; 8 positions match TRBD1. CDR1 LNHDA and CDR2 SQIVND come from the germline V gene (reference sequence). Trimming cost V 7 bases and J 8 bases; bases outside gene matches: 12. The CDR3 covers 14 residues. The CDR3 DNA is TGTGCCAGTACCAATCTCGTACAGGGGGGCGAAGCTTTCTTT. It translates to CASTNLVQGGEAFF.

This clone was recorded once. The chain combines TRBV10-3 with TRBJ2-7, with 8 nucleotides matching TRBD2. The CDR3 is 14 residues long. The junction had 3 bases not matched to a gene; V was cut back by 3 bases and J by 2 bases. Germline CDR1 ENHRY, CDR2 SYGVKD. CDR3 nucleotide sequence: TGTGCCATCAGTGAACCGGGGGGGGCCTACGAGCAGTACTTC. The encoded protein is CAISEPGGAYEQYF.

The chain recombines TRBV7-9 with TRBJ2-1; 7 bases match TRBD2. Germline V lookup: CDR1 SEHNR, CDR2 FQNEAQ (reference sequence). V shed 1 base and J 3 bases; nucleotides not matched to a gene: 3. CDR3 size: 15 residues. This CDR3 is CASSLEIAGYNEQFF. CDR3 DNA sequence: TGTGCCAGCAGCTTAGAAATAGCGGGCTACAATGAGCAGTTCTTC.

The genes are TRBV7-6 and TRBJ2-1; 7 nucleotides agree with TRBD2. CDR1 SGHVS and CDR2 FNYEAQ come from the germline V gene. The V segment lost 5 bases and the J segment 2 bases; nucleotides outside the gene matches: 6. CDR3 length: 15 amino acids. The DNA of the CDR3 is TGTGCCAGCAGCAAGGGGAGGGGAACCTACAATGAGCAGTTCTTC. Protein product: CASSKGRGTYNEQFF.

This clone was observed a handful of times. The chain couples TRBV5-1 to TRBJ1-3, with D unresolved. This CDR3 contains 15 residues. Deletions cut 2 bases from V and 1 base from J, with 10 bases between. CDR1 and CDR2 from the germline V gene are SGHRS and YFSETQ. The CDR3 spells CASSFLADSGNTIYF. In DNA form, the CDR3 reads TGCGCCAGCAGCTTCCTGGCCGATTCTGGAAACACCATATATTTT.

V is TRBV5-1 and J is TRBJ1-1; TRBD1 aligns across 8 bases. Germline assignment: CDR1 SGHRS and CDR2 YFSETQ. V dropped 1 base and J dropped 6; count of bases not matched to a gene: 8. The CDR3 is 15 amino acids. The CDR3 region has the DNA TGCGCCAGCAGCTTGTTGGCAGGGGGCTCCCCTGAAGCTTTCTTT. Translation gives CASSLLAGGSPEAFF.

This rearrangement joins TRBV30 to TRBJ2-7; D possibly corresponds to TRBD2 (5 bases). This CDR3 has 11 amino acids. The V and J ends lost 5 bases and 3 bases respectively, with 8 bases between them. Germline V gene lookup returns CDR1 GTSNPN and CDR2 SVGIG (reference sequence). The CDR3 loop reads CAWGRDYEQYF. CDR3 nucleotides: TGTGCCTGGGGACGGGACTACGAGCAGTACTTC.

The gene calls are TRBV19 and TRBJ2-6, with D uncertain. Trimming left V 11 bases short and J 1 base short, with 15 bases between. The CDR3 has 15 residues. From germline, CDR1 is LNHDA and CDR2 SQIVND (reference sequence). The DNA of the CDR3 is TGTGCCGCCCTAGTCCCGCGGTCTGGGGCCAACGTCCTGACTTTC. Translation: CAALVPRSGANVLTF.

V and J are TRBV27 and TRBJ2-7; D call uncertain. CDR3 length: 12 amino acids. In germline, CDR1 is MNHEY, CDR2 SMNVEV (reference sequence). V was shortened by 5 bases and J by 8 bases, with 13 bases between the two germline ends. For the CDR3, the DNA is TGTGCCAGCAGTCCGCAGATGCCGAAGCAGTACTTC. It encodes CASSPQMPKQYF.

The J gene is TRBJ2-7, the V gene TRBV15; 7 nucleotides agree with TRBD2. Trimming cost V 0 bases and J 4 bases; bases outside gene matches: 6. This CDR3 is 15 amino acids long. CDR1 and CDR2 (germline): LNHNV, YYDKDF (reference sequence). CDR3 region: CATSRDLAESYEQYF. The CDR3 bases are TGTGCCACCAGCAGAGATCTAGCGGAGTCTTACGAGCAGTACTTC.

This clone was found a few times. V and J are TRBV11-2 and TRBJ1-2, with 8 bases fitting TRBD1. The CDR3 is 11 amino acids. Germline lookup yields CDR1 SGHAT and CDR2 FQNNGV. The J segment lost 7 bases and the V segment lost 8 bases, leaving 3 bases of the junction unmatched. The CDR3: CASGQGFGYTF. CDR3 DNA sequence: TGTGCCAGCGGACAGGGTTTTGGCTACACCTTC.

This chain links TRBV15 with TRBJ2-7, with 11 positions matching TRBD2. Looked up from germline, CDR1 is LNHNV and CDR2 is YYDKDF (reference sequence). Losses at the gene ends were 3 bases for V and 1 base for J; bases not matched to a gene: 5. This CDR3 is 16 amino acids long. CDR3 coding DNA: TGTGCCACCAGCAGTGAACTAGCGGGAGCATCCTACGAGCAGTACTTC. This sequence encodes CATSSELAGASYEQYF.